This paragraph reports one T cell receptor (beta chain). Its antigen is not known. The data stem from a study of naive and memory T cell subsets. Study conclusions and caveats: Both skin biopsy types reportedly yielded TCRs, tuberculin sites far more.

The treatment denotes: skin biopsy from PPD injection site in Mantoux-positive individual. The library had UMIs added by 3' ligation of an oligonucleotide to TCR cDNA. Tuberculin skin test biopsies were taken where PPD was injected in Mantoux-positive people. Four PCR rounds used nested alpha and beta constant region primers plus the SP2 primer. Alpha and beta constant region primers primed reverse transcription for blood and skin samples. TCRdb reanalysed the UMI-ligation and nested PCR reads using MiXCR and keeps one entry per CDR3 protein. Of under 25,000 distinct CDR3 sequences in the sample, 6% were seen once. Sequencing used skin, obtained from a tuberculin skin test site. This TCR came from an adult in good health.

As DNA, the CDR3 is TGTGCCAGCAGCTCAGGTGGGGGGCGCCGGACTGAAGCTTTCTTT. Its translation: CASSSGGGRRTEAFF. The rearrangement uses TRBV5-4 and TRBJ1-1; the D gene is possibly TRBD1 (6 bases). The CDR3 length is 15 residues. V lost 3 bases to trimming and J lost 5 bases, with 17 bases between them. Per germline, CDR1 SGHNT and CDR2 YYREEE (reference sequence).